This TCR beta chain was obtained from a study of cytomegalovirus exposure and HLA in healthy donors. The wider study: Earlier, approximately 180 million T cells were analyzed, and approximately 110 million unique TCR beta sequences were found among them.

Primers for the PCR totalled 60 Vbeta and 13 Jbeta. Assay used: immunoSEQ multiplex PCR; TCRdb lists only in-frame clones, some missing. This sample has about 100,000 clones, with approximately 71% found just once. Study conclusions and caveats: Later work showed greater clonal expansion in HLA-associated TCR beta chains than in equally common others. Under in vitro conditions, three CMV-associated chains were confirmed as specific for CMV antigens.

Concerning this clone itself: Its target is unknown.

Sample: PBMCs. The receptor comes from a woman under 30 in good health and CMV-seropositive.

The CDR3 DNA follows: TGCGCCAGCAGCCCTAGTCGACTAGTAGGGAACACCGGGGAGCTGTTTTTT. As protein: CASSPSRLVGNTGELFF. This rearrangement joins TRBV5-1 to TRBJ2-2; weak D call: TRBD2 (6 bases). V lost 4 bases to trimming and J lost 1 base, with 17 bases between them. The CDR3 has 17 residues. Germline V lookup: CDR1 SGHRS, CDR2 YFSETQ.